This T cell receptor (beta chain) was documented in a study of T cell responses to AZD1222 COVID-19 vaccine. Overall study results and limits: The reported proportion of spike-specific TCRs targeting unmutated variant regions was nearly half. Clonal diversity may have been underestimated, and the donors were mostly white British, with more females than males.

The assay was immunoSEQ multiplex PCR, and TCRdb's table has in-frame clones only and misses some. The table shows about 120,000 clones, with roughly 89% occurring only once. Comments on this clone: Its antigen is unidentified.

This specimen was peripheral blood, taken on day 0 of AZD1222 vaccination. This TCR derives from an adult in good health.

CDR3 loop: CASSKDGLQGGTQYF. For the CDR3, the DNA is TGTGCCAGCAGCAAAGACGGACTCCAGGGAGGGACCCAGTACTTC. V usage is TRBV7-9 and J usage is TRBJ2-5; weak D call: TRBD2 (6 bases). The CDR3 is 15 residues long. V lost 5 bases and J lost 7, with 20 bases in between. From germline, CDR1 is SEHNR and CDR2 FQNEAQ (reference sequence).